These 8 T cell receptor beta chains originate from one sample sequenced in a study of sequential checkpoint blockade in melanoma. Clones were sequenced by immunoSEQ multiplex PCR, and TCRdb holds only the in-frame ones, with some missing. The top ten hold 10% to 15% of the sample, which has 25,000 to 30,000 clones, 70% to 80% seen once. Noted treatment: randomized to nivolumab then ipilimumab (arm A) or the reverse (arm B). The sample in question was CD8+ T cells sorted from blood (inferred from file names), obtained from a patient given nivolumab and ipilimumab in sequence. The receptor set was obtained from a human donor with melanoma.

The DNA of the CDR3 is TGCGCCAGCGGGACTAGCGGGGGGGCCTGGAATGAGCAGTTCTTC. It is translated as CASGTSGGAWNEQFF. The chain is built from TRBV4-1 and TRBJ2-1, with 16 bases aligning to TRBD2. V trimming: 8 bases; J trimming: 7 bases; junction bases outside the gene matches: 5. Germline V gene data show CDR1 as MGHRA and CDR2 as YSYEKL. CDR3 length: 15 amino acids.

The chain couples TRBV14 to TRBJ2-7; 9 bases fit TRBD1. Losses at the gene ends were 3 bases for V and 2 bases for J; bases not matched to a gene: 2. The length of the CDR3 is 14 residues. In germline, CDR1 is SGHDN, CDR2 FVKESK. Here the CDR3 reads CASSHGTGPYEQYF. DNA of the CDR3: TGTGCCAGCAGCCATGGGACAGGGCCCTACGAGCAGTACTTC.

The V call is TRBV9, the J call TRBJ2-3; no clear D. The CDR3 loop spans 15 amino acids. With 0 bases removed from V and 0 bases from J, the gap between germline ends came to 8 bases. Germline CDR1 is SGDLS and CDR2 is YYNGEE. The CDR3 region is CASSVAYTSTDTQYF. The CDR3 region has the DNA TGTGCCAGCAGCGTAGCTTATACTAGCACAGATACGCAGTATTTT.

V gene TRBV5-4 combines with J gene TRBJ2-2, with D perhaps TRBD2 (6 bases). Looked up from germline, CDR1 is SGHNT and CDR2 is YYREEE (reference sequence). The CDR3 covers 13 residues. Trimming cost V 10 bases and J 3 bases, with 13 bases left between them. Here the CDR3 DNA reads TGTGCCGAAGGCCCGGGGGACACCGGGGAGCTGTTTTTT. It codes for CAEGPGDTGELFF.

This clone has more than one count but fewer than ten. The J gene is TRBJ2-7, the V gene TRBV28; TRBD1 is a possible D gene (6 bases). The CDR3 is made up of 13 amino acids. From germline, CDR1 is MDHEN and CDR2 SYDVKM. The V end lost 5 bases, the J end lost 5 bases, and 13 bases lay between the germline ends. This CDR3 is CASSRSDRHEQYF. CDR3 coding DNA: TGTGCCAGCAGTCGCTCCGACAGGCACGAGCAGTACTTC.

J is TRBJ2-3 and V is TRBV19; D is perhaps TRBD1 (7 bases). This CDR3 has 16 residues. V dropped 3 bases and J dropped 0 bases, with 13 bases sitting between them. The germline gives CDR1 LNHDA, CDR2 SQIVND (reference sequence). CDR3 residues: CASSIQGDWSTDTQYF. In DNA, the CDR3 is TGTGCCAGTAGTATTCAGGGGGACTGGAGCACAGATACGCAGTATTTT.

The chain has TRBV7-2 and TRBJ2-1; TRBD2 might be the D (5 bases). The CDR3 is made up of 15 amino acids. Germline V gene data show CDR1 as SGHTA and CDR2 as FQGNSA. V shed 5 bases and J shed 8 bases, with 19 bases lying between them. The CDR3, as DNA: TGTGCCAGCAGCGTAGAGGGTCTCCGGGGTGATGAGCAGTTCTTC. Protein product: CASSVEGLRGDEQFF.

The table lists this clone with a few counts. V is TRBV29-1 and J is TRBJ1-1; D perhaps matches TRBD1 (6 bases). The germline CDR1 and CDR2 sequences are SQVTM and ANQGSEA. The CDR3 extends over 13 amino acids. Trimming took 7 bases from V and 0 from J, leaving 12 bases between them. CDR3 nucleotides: TGCAGCGGAGAGGACAGATTGAACACTGAAGCTTTCTTT. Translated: CSGEDRLNTEAFF.